The entry below gives a single T cell receptor beta chain sequence along with its context. Its antigen is unknown. These data are taken from a study of beta chain features in type 1 diabetes. Investigators reverse transcribed all isolated RNA, so they sequenced expressed TCRB transcripts. This table comes from immunoSEQ multiplex PCR, and its TCRdb copy is limited to in-frame clones, with some not included. Here the sample spans 300,000 to 450,000 clones, over 9.5% being singletons. From germline, CDR1 is LGHNA and CDR2 YNFKEQ. V was trimmed by 5 bases and J by 0 bases, leaving 12 bases between them. The CDR3 has 15 residues. Study results and caveats: Unsettled here was the matter of whether HLA type influences TCRB rearrangement. There was a moderate but significant shortening of TCRB CDR3s in all four CD4+ subsets of Type 1 diabetes patients. A potential PCR bias toward shorter templates would be equal in patient and control samples.

This sequence joins TRBV4-2 and TRBJ2-3, with D possibly matching TRBD2 (5 bases). This sequence originates from a woman under 30 with type 1 diabetes. Sequenced input: naive CD4+ T cells from blood. The CDR3 nucleotides are TGTGCCAGCAGCTCGGAGGCCTTAAGCACAGATACGCAGTATTTT. Translation gives CASSSEALSTDTQYF.